A single sample is the source of the 6 T cell receptor beta chains below, sequenced in a study of beta chain features in type 1 diabetes. The antigens these receptors bind are not known. All of the isolated RNA was reverse transcribed, so expressed TCRB transcripts were sequenced. Data came from immunoSEQ multiplex PCR; TCRdb stores just in-frame clones and leaves some out. Here the sample spans some 330,000 clones, roughly an eighth being singletons. Study observations and caveats: Type 1 diabetes patients had TCRB CDR3s that were shorter (moderately but significantly so) in all four CD4+ subsets.

The sequenced sample consisted of naive CD4+ T cells from blood. The receptors come from a woman aged 18-30 years with type 1 diabetes.

The genes are TRBV7-9 and TRBJ1-1; 8 bases are a match to TRBD1. The germline gives CDR1 SEHNR, CDR2 FQNEAQ (reference sequence). V lost 4 bases and J lost 6; bases outside the gene matches: 7. The CDR3 contains 14 residues. CDR3 coding DNA: TGTGCCAGCAGCTATTTACAGGGGGATCCTGAAGCTTTCTTT. Its protein is CASSYLQGDPEAFF.

This clone has more than one count but fewer than ten. This chain uses TRBV6-6 with TRBJ2-5; D may be TRBD2 (5 bases). V gave up 2 bases and J gave up 4 bases, with 11 bases separating them. The CDR3 extends over 14 amino acids. The germline gives CDR1 MNHNY, CDR2 SVGAGI (reference sequence). This CDR3 reads CASSYDSTRETQYF. The CDR3 region has the DNA TGTGCCAGCAGTTACGACTCAACTAGAGAGACCCAGTACTTC.

The rearrangement joins TRBV7-9 to TRBJ1-2, with 8 nucleotides matching TRBD1. Germline V gives CDR1 SEHNR, CDR2 FQNEAQ (reference sequence). The trim removed 5 bases at V and 3 bases at J, leaving 11 bases unmatched. This CDR3 is 16 amino acids long. The CDR3: CASSNRRTGSDYGYTF. CDR3 coding DNA: TGTGCCAGCAGCAATAGAAGGACAGGGAGTGACTATGGCTACACCTTC.

The chain recombines TRBV15 with TRBJ1-5; 9 bases are a match to TRBD1. With V trimmed by 3 bases and J by 3 bases, 3 bases remained unmatched. The CDR3 runs to 15 residues. Germline CDR1 reads LNHNV; CDR2 reads YYDKDF (reference sequence). The CDR3 reads CATSRRQGVNQPQHF. The CDR3 bases are TGTGCCACCAGCAGGAGACAGGGGGTCAATCAGCCCCAGCATTTT. Complete variable domain (other parts from reference TRBV15 and TRBJ1-5): DAMVIQNPRYQVTQFGKPVTLSCSQTLNHNVMYWYQQKSSQAPKLLFHYYDKDFNNEADTPDNFQSRRPNTSFCFLDIRSPGLGDTAMYLCATSRRQGVNQPQHFGDGTRLSIL.

The chain links TRBV30 to TRBJ2-4; TRBD2 matches at 10 bases. The germline V gene encodes CDR1 GTSNPN and CDR2 SVGIG (reference sequence). The CDR3 is made up of 18 amino acids. Trimming cost V 1 base and J 1 base; bases outside gene matches: 10. In DNA, the CDR3 is TGTGCCTGGAGTGACTACCAGGGGACTAGCGTGGCCAAAAACATTCAGTACTTC. Amino acids: CAWSDYQGTSVAKNIQYF.

In its sample, this clone was seen a few times. The chain couples TRBV18 to TRBJ2-1; perhaps TRBD2 as D (6 bases). V was clipped by 2 bases and J by 5 bases, with 13 bases between them. Germline V gene data show CDR1 as KGHSH and CDR2 as LQKENI. The length of the CDR3 is 15 residues. CDR3 DNA sequence: TGTGCCAGCTCACCATCCGGGGGAGAGGACAATGAGCAGTTCTTC. Residues: CASSPSGGEDNEQFF.